This T cell receptor beta chain stems from a study of blood T cell repertoires in COVID-19. For the study at large: Specimens from acute and convalescent COVID-19 originated in the United States, Italy and Spain. The analysed material was cDNA or gDNA that came from T cells, B-cell-depleted T cells, or PBMCs.

The V gene lost 5 bases and the J gene lost 4 bases, with 18 bases spanning the gap. The CDR3 covers 16 residues. Germline CDR1 is SGHTA and CDR2 is FQGNSA. Authors' data handling: Researchers report that nucleated cell counts were estimated from reference gene primer amplification. Generated by immunoSEQ multiplex PCR, the TCRdb table keeps only in-frame clones and is missing some. V and J calls and clone size are as listed in that table; D and trimming were resolved from the DNA. Of 280,000 or so clones in the sample, about four fifths were seen once. The TCR comes from a woman aged 45-59 years who had recovered from COVID-19. The sequenced sample consisted of peripheral blood. The chain employs TRBV7-2 and TRBJ2-1; possibly TRBD2 for D (7 bases). CDR3 region: CASSPGAGAKYNEQFF. CDR3 sequence (DNA): TGTGCCAGCAGCCCAGGGGCGGGGGCGAAGTACAATGAGCAGTTCTTC.